This note documents a single T cell receptor (beta chain) sequence. Data came from immunoSEQ multiplex PCR; TCRdb stores just in-frame clones and leaves some out. The sample carries about 320,000 clones, approximately 87% recorded once. Regarding treatment: over 15 received Ad26.COV2.S at low or high dose, single or two shots; 5 received placebo; per-sample allocation not given. Following the first vaccine or placebo injection, samples were taken on day 63. The CDR3 spans 17 residues. Trimming removed 2 bases at V and 2 bases at J, with 16 bases between. CDR1 and CDR2 (germline): SGHVS, FQNEAQ. This sample is part of a study of Ad26.COV2.S vaccination and SARS-CoV-2 variants. Study-wide background: Ad26.COV2.S, an intramuscular injection, was given once or twice 56 days apart.

The chain carries TRBV7-8 and TRBJ2-1; either TRBD1 or TRBD2 may fit D (6 bases each). The sequence derives from a person aged 18-65 years who received the Ad26.COV2.S COVID-19 vaccine or a placebo. Sequences were derived from peripheral blood, sampled in a trial of Ad26.COV2.S vaccine versus placebo. The CDR3: CASSLRGSGATYNEQFF. CDR3 nucleotides: TGTGCCAGCAGCTTAAGGGGGTCGGGAGCCACCTACAATGAGCAGTTCTTC.